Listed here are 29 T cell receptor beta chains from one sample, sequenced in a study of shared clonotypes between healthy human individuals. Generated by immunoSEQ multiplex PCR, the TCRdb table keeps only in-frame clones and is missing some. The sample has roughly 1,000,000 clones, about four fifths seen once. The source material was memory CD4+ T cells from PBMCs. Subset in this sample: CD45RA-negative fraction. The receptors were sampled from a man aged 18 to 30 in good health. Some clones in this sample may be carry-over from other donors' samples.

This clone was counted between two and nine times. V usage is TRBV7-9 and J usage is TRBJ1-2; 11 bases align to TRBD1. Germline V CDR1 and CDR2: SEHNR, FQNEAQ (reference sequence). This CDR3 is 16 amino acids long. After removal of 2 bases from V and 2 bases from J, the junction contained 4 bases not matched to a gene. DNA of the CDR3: TGTGCCAGCAGCTTATACCGGGACAGGGGGAACTATGGCTACACCTTC. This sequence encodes CASSLYRDRGNYGYTF.

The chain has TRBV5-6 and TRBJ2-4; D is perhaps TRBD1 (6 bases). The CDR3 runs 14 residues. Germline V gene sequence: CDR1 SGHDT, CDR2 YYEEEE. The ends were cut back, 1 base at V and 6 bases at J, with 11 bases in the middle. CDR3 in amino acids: CASSLKPGVNIQYF. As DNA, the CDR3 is TGTGCCAGCAGCTTGAAGCCAGGGGTAAACATTCAGTACTTC.

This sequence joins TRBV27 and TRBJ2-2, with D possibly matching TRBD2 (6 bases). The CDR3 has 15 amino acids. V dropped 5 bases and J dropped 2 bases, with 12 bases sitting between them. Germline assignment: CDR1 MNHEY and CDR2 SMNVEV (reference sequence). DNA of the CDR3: TGTGCCAGCAGTCCGACCGGGACTAACACCGGGGAGCTGTTTTTT. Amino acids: CASSPTGTNTGELFF.

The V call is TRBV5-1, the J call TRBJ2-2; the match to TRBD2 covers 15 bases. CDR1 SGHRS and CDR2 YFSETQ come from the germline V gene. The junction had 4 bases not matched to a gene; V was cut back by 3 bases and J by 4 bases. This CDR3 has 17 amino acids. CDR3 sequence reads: CASSWGLAGGLTGELFF. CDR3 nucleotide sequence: TGCGCCAGCAGCTGGGGACTAGCGGGAGGACTCACCGGGGAGCTGTTTTTT.

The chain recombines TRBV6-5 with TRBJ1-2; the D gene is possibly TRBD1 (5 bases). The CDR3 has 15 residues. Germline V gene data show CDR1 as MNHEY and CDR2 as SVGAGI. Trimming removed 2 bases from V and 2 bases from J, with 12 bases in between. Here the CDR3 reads CASSYTITGNYGYTF. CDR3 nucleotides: TGTGCCAGCAGTTACACCATTACAGGAAACTATGGCTACACCTTC.

DNA for the CDR3: TGTGCCAGCAGCGTACGCCTGAGCGGGAGAGGGTCCGGGGAGCTGTTTTTT. Protein sequence: CASSVRLSGRGSGELFF. This sequence joins TRBV7-2 and TRBJ2-2, with 8 bases matching TRBD2. Looked up from germline, CDR1 is SGHTA and CDR2 is FQGNSA. The CDR3 length is 17 residues. Trimming cost V 5 bases and J 6 bases; bases outside gene matches: 14.

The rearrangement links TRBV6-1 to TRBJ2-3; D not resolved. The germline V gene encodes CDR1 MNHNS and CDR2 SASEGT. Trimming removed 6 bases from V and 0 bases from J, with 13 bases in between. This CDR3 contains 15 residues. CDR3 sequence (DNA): TGTGCCAGCAGGGGTTGGGCGACTAGCACAGATACGCAGTATTTT. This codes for CASRGWATSTDTQYF.

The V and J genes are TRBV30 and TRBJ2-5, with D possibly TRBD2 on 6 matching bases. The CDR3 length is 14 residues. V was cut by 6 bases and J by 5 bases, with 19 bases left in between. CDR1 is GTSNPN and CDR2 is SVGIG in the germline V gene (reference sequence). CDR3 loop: CACGSEGRGETQYF. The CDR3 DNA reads TGTGCCTGTGGTTCGGAGGGCCGGGGGGAGACCCAGTACTTC.

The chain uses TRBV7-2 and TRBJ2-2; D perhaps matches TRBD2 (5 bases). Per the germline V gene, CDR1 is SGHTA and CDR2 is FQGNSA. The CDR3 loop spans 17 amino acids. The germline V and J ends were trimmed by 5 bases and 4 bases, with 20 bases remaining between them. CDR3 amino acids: CASSAHMAGLVTGELFF. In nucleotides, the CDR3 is TGTGCCAGCAGCGCCCACATGGCGGGTTTAGTCACCGGGGAGCTGTTTTTT. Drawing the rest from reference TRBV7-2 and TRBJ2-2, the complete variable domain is GAGVSQSPSNKVTEKGKDVELRCDPISGHTALYWYRQSLGQGLEFLIYFQGNSAPDKSGLPSDRFSAERTGGSVSTLTIQRTQQEDSAVYLCASSAHMAGLVTGELFFGEGSRLTVL.

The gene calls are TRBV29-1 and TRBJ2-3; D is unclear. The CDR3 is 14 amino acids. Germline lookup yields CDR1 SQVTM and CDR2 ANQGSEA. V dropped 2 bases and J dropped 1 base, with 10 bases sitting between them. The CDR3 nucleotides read TGCAGCGTTGAATGGCACGGCGGCACAGATACGCAGTATTTT. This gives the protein CSVEWHGGTDTQYF.

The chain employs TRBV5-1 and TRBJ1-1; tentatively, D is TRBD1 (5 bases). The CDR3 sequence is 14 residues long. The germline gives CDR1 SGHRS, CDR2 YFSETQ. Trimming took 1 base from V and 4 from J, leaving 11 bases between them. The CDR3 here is CASSLSSGSTEAFF. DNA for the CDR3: TGCGCCAGCAGCTTGTCGTCAGGGAGCACTGAAGCTTTCTTT.

DNA of the CDR3: TGTGCCAGCAGCCCAAGGACAGGGGGCGCATCTCAGCCCCAGCATTTT. Residues: CASSPRTGGASQPQHF. This rearrangement joins TRBV5-8 to TRBJ1-5, with 11 bases matching TRBD1. The CDR3 extends over 16 amino acids. Germline V gives CDR1 SGHTS, CDR2 YDEGEE. V lost 4 bases and J lost 6; bases outside the gene matches: 9.

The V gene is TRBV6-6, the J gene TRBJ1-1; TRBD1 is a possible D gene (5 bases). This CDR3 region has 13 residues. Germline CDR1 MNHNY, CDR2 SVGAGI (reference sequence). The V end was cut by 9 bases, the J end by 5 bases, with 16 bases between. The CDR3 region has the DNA TGTGCCAGTTCATCGGGGACGGGGACTGAAGCTTTCTTT. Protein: CASSSGTGTEAFF.

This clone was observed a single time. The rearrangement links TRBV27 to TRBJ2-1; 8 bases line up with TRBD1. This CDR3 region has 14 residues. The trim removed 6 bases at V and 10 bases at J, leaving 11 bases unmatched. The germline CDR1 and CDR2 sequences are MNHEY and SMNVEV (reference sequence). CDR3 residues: CASRRQGREGEQFF. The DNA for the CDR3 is TGTGCCAGCAGGAGACAGGGGCGAGAAGGGGAGCAGTTCTTC.

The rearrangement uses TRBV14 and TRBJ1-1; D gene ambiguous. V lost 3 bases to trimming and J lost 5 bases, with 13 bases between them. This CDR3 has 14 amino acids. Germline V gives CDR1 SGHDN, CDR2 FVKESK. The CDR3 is CASSHIFGGTEAFF. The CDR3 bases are TGTGCCAGCAGCCACATTTTCGGTGGGACTGAAGCTTTCTTT.

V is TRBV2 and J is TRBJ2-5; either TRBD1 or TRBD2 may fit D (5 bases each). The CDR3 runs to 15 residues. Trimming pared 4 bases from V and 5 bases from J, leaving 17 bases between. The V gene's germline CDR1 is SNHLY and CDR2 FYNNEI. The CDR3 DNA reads TGTGCCAGCAGTGGGGACCCCCGAGGGTTGGAGACCCAGTACTTC. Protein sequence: CASSGDPRGLETQYF.

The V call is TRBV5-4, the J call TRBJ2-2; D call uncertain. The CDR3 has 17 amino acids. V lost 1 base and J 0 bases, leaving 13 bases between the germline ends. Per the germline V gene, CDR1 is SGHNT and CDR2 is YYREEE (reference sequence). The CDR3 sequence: CASSLSSRNSNTGELFF. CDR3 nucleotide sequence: TGTGCCAGCAGCTTGTCGTCCAGGAACTCGAACACCGGGGAGCTGTTTTTT.

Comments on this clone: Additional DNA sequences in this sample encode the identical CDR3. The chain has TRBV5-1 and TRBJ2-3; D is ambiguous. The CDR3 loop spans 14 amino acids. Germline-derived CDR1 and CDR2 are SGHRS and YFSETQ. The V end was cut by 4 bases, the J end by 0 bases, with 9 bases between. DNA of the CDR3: TGCGCCAGCAGCGTCCCGGACAGCACAGATACGCAGTATTTT. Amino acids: CASSVPDSTDTQYF.

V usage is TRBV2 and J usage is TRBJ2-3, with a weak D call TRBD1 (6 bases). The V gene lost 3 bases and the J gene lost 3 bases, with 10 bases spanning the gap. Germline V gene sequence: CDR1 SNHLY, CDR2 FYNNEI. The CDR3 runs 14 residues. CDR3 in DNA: TGTGCCAGCAGTGAGGGACAAAGAACAGATACGCAGTATTTT. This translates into CASSEGQRTDTQYF.

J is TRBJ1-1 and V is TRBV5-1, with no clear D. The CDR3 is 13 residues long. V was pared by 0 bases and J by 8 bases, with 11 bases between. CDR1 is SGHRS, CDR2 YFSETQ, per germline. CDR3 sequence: CASSLGESREAFF. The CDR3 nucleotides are TGCGCCAGCAGCTTGGGGGAGTCCAGGGAAGCTTTCTTT.

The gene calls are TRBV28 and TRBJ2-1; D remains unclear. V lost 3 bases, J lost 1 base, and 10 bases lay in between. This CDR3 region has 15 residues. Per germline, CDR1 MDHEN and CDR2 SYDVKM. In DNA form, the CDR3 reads TGTGCCAGCAGTTTTCGAAGGAGTTCCTACAATGAGCAGTTCTTC. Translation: CASSFRRSSYNEQFF.

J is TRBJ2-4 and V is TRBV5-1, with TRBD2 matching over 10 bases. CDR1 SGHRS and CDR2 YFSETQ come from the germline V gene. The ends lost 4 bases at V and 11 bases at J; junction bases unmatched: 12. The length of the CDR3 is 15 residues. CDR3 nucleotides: TGCGCCAGCAGCCCTATCGCCAGCGGGAGGGCCTTTCAGTACTTC. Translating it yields CASSPIASGRAFQYF. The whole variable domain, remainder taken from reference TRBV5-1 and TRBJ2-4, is KAGVTQTPRYLIKTRGQQVTLSCSPISGHRSVSWYQQTPGQGLQFLFEYFSETQRNKGNFPGRFSGRQFSNSRSEMNVSTLELGDSALYLCASSPIASGRAFQYFGAGTRLSVL.

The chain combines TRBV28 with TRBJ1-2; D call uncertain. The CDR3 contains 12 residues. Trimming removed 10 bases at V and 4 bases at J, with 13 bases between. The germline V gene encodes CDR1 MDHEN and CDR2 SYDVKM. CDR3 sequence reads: CAILRGSYGYTF. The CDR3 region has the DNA TGTGCCATCCTCCGGGGTAGCTATGGCTACACCTTC.

The CDR3 region is CAHGLALTGELFF. In DNA, the CDR3 is TGTGCCCATGGACTAGCGCTAACCGGGGAGCTGTTTTTT. The rearrangement links TRBV28 to TRBJ2-2; 9 nucleotides agree with TRBD2. Trimming at V came to 11 bases and at J to 5 bases, leaving 6 bases not matched to a gene. This CDR3 has 13 residues. Looked up from germline, CDR1 is MDHEN and CDR2 is SYDVKM.

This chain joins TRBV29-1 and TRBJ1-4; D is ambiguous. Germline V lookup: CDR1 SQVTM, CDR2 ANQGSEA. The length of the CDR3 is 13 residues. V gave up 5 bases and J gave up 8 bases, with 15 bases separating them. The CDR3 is CSVTGAWAEKLFF. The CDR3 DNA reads TGCAGCGTTACGGGAGCGTGGGCGGAAAAACTGTTTTTT.

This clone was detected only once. CDR3 sequence reads: CASSFYGTSGQETQYF. DNA for the CDR3: TGTGCCAGCAGCTTCTACGGGACTAGCGGACAAGAGACCCAGTACTTC. The chain couples TRBV5-5 to TRBJ2-5; 11 bases map to TRBD2. The J segment lost 2 bases and the V segment lost 2 bases, leaving 5 bases of the junction unmatched. The length of the CDR3 is 16 residues. Per germline, CDR1 SGHKS and CDR2 YYEKEE (reference sequence).

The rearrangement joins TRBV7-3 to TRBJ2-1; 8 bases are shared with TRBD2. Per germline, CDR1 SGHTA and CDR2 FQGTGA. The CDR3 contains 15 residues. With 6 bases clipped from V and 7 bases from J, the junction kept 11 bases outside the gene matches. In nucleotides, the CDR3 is TGTGCCAGCAGGCTTCCCGGGACTAGAAGGAATGAGCAGTTCTTC. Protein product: CASRLPGTRRNEQFF.

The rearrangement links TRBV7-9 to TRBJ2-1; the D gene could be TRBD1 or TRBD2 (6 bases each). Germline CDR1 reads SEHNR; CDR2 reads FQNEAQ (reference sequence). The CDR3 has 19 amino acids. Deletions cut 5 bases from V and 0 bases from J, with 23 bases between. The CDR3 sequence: CASSQGRQGRRSSYNEQFF. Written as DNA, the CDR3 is TGTGCCAGCAGCCAAGGGAGGCAGGGGCGACGCAGCTCCTACAATGAGCAGTTCTTC.

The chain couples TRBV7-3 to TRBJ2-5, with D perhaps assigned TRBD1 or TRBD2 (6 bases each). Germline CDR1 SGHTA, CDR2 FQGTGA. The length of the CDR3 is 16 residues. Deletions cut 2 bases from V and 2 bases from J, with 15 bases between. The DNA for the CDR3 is TGTGCCAGCAGCTTAGTGGGCCGGGGGCAGCAAGAGACCCAGTACTTC. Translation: CASSLVGRGQQETQYF.